Detailed here is one T cell receptor (beta chain). No antigen is known for it. Indicated time point: persistent/refractory GD, antithyroid drugs over 5 years with positive TRAb. PBMC-derived RNA was used for the TCR library. Diagnosis followed American Thyroid Association guidelines for Graves' disease. Patients came through an endocrinology department, and that department was in Xi'an, China. CDR1 is MGHRA and CDR2 is YSYEKL in the germline V gene. This CDR3 spans 16 amino acids. V shed 3 bases and J 2 bases; nucleotides not matched to a gene: 7. Arm-PCR of CDR3 regions with iRepertoire HTBI primers generated TCR beta libraries. TCRdb reprocessed the multiplex PCR reads with MiXCR, giving one entry per CDR3 protein. Counted here are fewer than 400,000 distinct CDR3 sequences, around 20% occurring once; the ten biggest clones make up 25% to 30%. These data belong to a study of regulatory T cells in long-lasting Graves disease. At the level of the study: Persistence in Graves' disease denoted antithyroid drug use beyond 5 years alongside positive TSH receptor antibodies. Study-wide results and caveats: Persistent cases favored TRBV28, TRBJ1-2 and TRBJ2-5.

The V gene is TRBV4-1, the J gene TRBJ2-7, with TRBD2 matching 10 bases. The sample here was peripheral blood mononuclear cells (PBMCs), taken when the disease was refractory, from a patient treated with antithyroid drugs. This receptor was obtained from a female donor with Graves disease. The CDR3 reads CASSHTTGTSAYEQYF. CDR3 in DNA: TGCGCCAGCAGCCATACAACCGGGACTAGCGCCTACGAGCAGTACTTC.